The clone carrying this T cell receptor (beta chain) was counted a single time. The antigen is not known. The time point is: week 11, during vaccination. With topical imiquimod, each dose of the vaccine consisted of 300 ug of mutant IDH1 20-mer peptide. This specimen belongs to a study of a mutant IDH1 vaccine in newly diagnosed glioma. The overall study: In weeks 1, 3, 5, 7, 11, 15, 19 and 23, patients were vaccinated. Patients got their first vaccination 4-6 weeks after radiotherapy alone, or with temozolomide cycles. Earlier care involved radiotherapy, temozolomide, or both, and the majority received both.

Findings of the study overall: Pseudoprogression apparently tracked independently of changes in top peripheral T cell clonotypes.

The protocol was immunoSEQ multiplex PCR, while the TCRdb copy is restricted to in-frame clones and leaves out a portion. The data contain about 25,000 clones, 60% to 80% of them singletons. Germline lookup yields CDR1 SGHDN and CDR2 FVKESK. This CDR3 has 15 residues. V lost 1 base to trimming and J lost 5 bases; unmatched junction nucleotides: 3. The genes are TRBV14 and TRBJ1-4, with 8 bases aligning to TRBD1. This receptor was identified in a woman aged 18-29 years with glioma. The specimen was PBMCs, collected from a glioma patient whose treatment included an IDH1 peptide vaccine. The CDR3 loop is CASSQGGTGNEKLFF. CDR3 nucleotide sequence: TGTGCCAGCAGCCAAGGGGGGACAGGCAATGAAAAACTGTTTTTT.